This T cell receptor (beta chain) was documented in a study of T cells in Graves' hyperthyroidism and ophthalmopathy. Patients were excluded for uncontrolled infection, other autoimmune disease, pregnancy or lactation. Diagnosis rested on symptoms, serum thyroxine and TRAb, thyroid ultrasound, and orbital computed tomography. This CDR3 has 14 amino acids. The germline V gene has CDR1 SGHRS and CDR2 YFSETQ. V lost 1 base and J 5 bases, leaving 12 bases between the germline ends. It was RNA transcripts that yielded the amplified TCR beta CDR3 regions. A set of HTBI primers served as the primers for a first-round RT-PCR of the TCR CDR3. TCRdb recomputed calls from the multiplex PCR reads with MiXCR, one row per CDR3 protein. The data hold about 560,000 distinct CDR3 sequences, with approximately 15% observed a single time.

The source of this sequence is a woman in her late teens or twenties with Graves' hyperthyroidism. Sequencing used blood. This chain uses TRBV5-1 with TRBJ1-1; D ambiguous. The CDR3 loop is CASSLWAPGTEAFF. The CDR3, as DNA: TGCGCCAGCAGCTTGTGGGCTCCGGGGACTGAAGCTTTCTTT.